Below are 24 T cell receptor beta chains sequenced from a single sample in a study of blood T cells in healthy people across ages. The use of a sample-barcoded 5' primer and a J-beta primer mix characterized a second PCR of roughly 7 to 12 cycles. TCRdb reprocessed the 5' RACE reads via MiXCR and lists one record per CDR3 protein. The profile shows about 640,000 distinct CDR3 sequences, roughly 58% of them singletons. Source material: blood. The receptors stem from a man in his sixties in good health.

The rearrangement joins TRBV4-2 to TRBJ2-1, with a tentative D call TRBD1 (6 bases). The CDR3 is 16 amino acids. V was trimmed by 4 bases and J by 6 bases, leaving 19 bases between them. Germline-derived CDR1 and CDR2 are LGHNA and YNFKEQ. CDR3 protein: CASSRSVTGSSNEQFF. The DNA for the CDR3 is TGTGCCAGCAGCCGAAGCGTAACAGGGTCGTCCAATGAGCAGTTCTTC.

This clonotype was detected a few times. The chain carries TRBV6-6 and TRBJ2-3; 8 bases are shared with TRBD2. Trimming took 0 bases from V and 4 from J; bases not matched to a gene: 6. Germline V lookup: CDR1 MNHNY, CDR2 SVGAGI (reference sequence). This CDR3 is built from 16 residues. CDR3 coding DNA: TGTGCCAGCAGTTACTCGGGCGGGGGGCAACCAGATACGCAGTATTTT. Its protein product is CASSYSGGGQPDTQYF.

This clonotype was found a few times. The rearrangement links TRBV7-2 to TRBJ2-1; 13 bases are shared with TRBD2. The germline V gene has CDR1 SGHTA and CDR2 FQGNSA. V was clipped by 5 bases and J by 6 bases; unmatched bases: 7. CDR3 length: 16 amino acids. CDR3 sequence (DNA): TGTGCCAGCAGCATCACTAGCGGGGGGGCTATCAATGAGCAGTTCTTC. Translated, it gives CASSITSGGAINEQFF.

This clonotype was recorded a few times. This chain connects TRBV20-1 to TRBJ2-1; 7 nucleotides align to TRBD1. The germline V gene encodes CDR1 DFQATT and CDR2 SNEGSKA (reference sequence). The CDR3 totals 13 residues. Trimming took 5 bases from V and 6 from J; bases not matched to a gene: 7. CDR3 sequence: CSALQGLGNEQFF. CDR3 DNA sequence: TGCAGTGCTTTACAGGGGCTGGGCAATGAGCAGTTCTTC.

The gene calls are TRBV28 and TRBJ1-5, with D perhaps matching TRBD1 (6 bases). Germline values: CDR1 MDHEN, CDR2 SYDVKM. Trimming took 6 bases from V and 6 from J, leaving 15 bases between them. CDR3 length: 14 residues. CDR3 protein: CASSSTGLSQPQHF. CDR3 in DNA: TGTGCCAGCAGCTCGACAGGTCTAAGTCAGCCCCAGCATTTT.

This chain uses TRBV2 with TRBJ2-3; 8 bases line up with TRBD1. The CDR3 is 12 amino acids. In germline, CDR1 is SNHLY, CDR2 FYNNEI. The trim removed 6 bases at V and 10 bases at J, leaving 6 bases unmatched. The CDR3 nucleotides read TGTGCCAGCAGCGGACAGGGAGTCGCGCAGTATTTT. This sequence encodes CASSGQGVAQYF.

CDR3 sequence: CASSSRPGTGVPSYNEQFF. CDR3 coding DNA: TGTGCCAGCAGTTCCAGACCTGGGACAGGGGTCCCTTCCTACAATGAGCAGTTCTTC. The J gene is TRBJ2-1, the V gene TRBV12-3 or TRBV12-4; 10 bases are shared with TRBD1. The CDR3 totals 19 residues. V shed 4 bases and J 1 base; nucleotides not matched to a gene: 13.

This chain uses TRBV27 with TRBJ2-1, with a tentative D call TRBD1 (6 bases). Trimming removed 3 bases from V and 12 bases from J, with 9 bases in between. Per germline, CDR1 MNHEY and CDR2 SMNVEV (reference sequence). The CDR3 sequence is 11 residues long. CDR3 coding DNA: TGTGCCAGCAGTTTTAGGGGGACGCAGTTCTTC. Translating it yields CASSFRGTQFF.

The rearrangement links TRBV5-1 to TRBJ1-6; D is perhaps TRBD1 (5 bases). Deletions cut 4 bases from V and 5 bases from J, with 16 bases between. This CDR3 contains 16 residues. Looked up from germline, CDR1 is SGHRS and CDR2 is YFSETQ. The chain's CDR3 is CASSMGTDRNNSPLHF. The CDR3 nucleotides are TGCGCCAGCAGCATGGGGACCGACAGAAATAATTCACCCCTCCACTTT.

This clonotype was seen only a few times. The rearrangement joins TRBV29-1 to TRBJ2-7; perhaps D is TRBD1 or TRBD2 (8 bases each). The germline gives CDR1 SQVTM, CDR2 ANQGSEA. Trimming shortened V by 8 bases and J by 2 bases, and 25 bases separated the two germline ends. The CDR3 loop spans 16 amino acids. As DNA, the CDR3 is TGCAGCCACCCACAGGGGGAAGCGGGGGTTACCTACGAGCAGTACTTC. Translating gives CSHPQGEAGVTYEQYF.

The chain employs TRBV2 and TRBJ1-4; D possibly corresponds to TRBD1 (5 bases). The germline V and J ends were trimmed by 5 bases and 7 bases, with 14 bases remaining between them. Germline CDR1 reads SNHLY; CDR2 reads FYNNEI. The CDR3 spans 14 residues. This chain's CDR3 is CASSRTPGGEKLFF. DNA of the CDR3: TGTGCCAGCAGTAGGACACCGGGGGGTGAAAAACTGTTTTTT.

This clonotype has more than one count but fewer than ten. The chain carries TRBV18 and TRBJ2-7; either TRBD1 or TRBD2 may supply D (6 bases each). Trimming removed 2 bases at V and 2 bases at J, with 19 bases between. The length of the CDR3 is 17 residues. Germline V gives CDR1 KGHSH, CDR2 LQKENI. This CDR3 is CASSPWSGAGNTYEQYF. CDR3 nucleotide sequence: TGTGCCAGCTCACCATGGTCGGGGGCAGGGAATACCTACGAGCAGTACTTC.

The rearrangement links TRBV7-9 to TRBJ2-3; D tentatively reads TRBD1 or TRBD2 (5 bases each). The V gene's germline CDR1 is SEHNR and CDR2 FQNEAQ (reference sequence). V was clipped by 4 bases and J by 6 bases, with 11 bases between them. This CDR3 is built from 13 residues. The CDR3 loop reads CASSSPGRDTQYF. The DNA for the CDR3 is TGTGCCAGCAGCTCTCCGGGGCGGGATACGCAGTATTTT.

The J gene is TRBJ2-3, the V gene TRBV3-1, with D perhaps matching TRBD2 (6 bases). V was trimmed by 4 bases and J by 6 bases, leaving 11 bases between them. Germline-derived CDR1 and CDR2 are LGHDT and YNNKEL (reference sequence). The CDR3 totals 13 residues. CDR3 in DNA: TGTGCCAGCAGCCTCGGGAGCTCGGATACGCAGTATTTT. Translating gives CASSLGSSDTQYF.

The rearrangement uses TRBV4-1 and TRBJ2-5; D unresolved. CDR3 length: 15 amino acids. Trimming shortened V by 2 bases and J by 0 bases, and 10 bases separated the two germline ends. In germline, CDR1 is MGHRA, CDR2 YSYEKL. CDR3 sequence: CASSQTEVNQETQYF. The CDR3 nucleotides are TGCGCCAGCAGCCAAACCGAAGTGAACCAAGAGACCCAGTACTTC.

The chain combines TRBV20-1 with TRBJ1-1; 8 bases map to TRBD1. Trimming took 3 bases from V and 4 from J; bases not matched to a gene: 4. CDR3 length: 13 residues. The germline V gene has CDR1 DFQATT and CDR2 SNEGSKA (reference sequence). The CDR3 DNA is TGCAGTGCTAGGGACAGGGTGGTCACTGAAGCTTTCTTT. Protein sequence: CSARDRVVTEAFF.

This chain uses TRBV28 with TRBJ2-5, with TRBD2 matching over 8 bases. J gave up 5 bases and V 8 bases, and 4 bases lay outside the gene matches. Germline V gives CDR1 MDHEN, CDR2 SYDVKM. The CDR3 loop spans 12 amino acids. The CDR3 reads CASQTSDETQYF. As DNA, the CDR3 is TGTGCCAGCCAGACTAGCGATGAGACCCAGTACTTC.

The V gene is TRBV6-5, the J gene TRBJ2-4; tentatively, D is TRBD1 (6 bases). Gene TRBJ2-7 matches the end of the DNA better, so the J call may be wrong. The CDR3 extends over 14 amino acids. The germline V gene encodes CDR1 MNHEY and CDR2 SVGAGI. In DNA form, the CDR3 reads TGTGCCAGCAGTTACCTTACAGGGACCTACGAGCAGTACTTC. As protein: CASSYLTGTYEQYF.

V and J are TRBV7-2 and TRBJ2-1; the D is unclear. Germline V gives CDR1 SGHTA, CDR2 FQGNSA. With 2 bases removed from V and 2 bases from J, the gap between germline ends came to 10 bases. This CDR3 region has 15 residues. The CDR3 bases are TGTGCCAGCAGCTTACAAGTTAGCCCCTACAATGAGCAGTTCTTC. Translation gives CASSLQVSPYNEQFF.

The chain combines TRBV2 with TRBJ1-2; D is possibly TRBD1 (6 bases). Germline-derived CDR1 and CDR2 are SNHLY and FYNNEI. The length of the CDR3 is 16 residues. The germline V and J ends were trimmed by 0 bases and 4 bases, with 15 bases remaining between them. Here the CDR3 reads CASSEARGAPGYGYTF. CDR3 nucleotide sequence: TGTGCCAGCAGTGAAGCCCGGGGGGCGCCGGGCTATGGCTACACCTTC.

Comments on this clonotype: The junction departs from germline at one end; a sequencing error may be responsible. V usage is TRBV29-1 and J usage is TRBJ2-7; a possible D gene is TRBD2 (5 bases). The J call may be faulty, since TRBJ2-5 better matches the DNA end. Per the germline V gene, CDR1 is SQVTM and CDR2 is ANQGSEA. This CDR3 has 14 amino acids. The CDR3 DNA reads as TGTAGCGTAAACGGACGCAACCAATTGGAGACCCAGTACTTC. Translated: CSVNGRNQLETQYF.

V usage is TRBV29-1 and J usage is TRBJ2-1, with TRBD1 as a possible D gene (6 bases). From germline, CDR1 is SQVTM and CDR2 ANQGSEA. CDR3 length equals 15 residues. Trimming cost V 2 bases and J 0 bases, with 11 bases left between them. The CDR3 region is CSVETGQRSYNEQFF. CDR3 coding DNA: TGCAGCGTTGAAACAGGACAGCGCTCCTACAATGAGCAGTTCTTC.

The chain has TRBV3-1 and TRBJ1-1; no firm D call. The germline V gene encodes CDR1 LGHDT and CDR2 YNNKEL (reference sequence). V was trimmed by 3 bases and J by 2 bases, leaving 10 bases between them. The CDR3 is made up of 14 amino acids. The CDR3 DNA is TGTGCCAGCAGCCACGACTTGCCCAACACTGAAGCTTTCTTT. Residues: CASSHDLPNTEAFF.

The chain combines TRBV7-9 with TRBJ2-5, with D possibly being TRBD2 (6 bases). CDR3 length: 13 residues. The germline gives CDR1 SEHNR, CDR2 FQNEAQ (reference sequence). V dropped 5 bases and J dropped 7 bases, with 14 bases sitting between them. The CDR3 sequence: CASSPGVLGTQYF. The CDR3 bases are TGTGCCAGCAGCCCGGGGGTTCTGGGGACCCAGTACTTC.